This T cell receptor beta chain was documented in a study of Ad26.COV2.S vaccination and SARS-CoV-2 variants. Study information: Vaccine-arm donor from the placebo-controlled COV1001 Ad26.COV2.S trial. Intramuscularly, Ad26.COV2.S was given either once or twice, 56 days apart.

Profiling relied on immunoSEQ multiplex PCR, and the TCRdb table lists in-frame clones only, not all of them. This sample carries 350,000 to 450,000 clones, approximately 90% of them seen once, and the ten largest clones take about 1.6%. This CDR3 has 15 amino acids. Trimming left V 5 bases short and J 2 bases short, with 16 bases between. The germline V gene encodes CDR1 SGHAT and CDR2 FQNNGV. Treatment noted: some 20 received Ad26.COV2.S at low or high dose, single or two shots; about 5 received placebo; per-sample allocation not given. All samples were drawn on day 63, counting from the first vaccine or placebo injection. Donation came from an adult in Boston who was aged 18-55 years.

The sequencing used peripheral blood, collected in a trial of Ad26.COV2.S vaccine versus placebo. The sequence was collected from a person between 18 and 60 years old who received the Ad26.COV2.S COVID-19 vaccine or a placebo. This chain connects TRBV11-2 to TRBJ2-7; D is unresolved. The chain's CDR3 is CASSPPGRSAYEQYF. CDR3 bases: TGTGCCAGCAGCCCTCCTGGGCGGTCTGCCTACGAGCAGTACTTC.